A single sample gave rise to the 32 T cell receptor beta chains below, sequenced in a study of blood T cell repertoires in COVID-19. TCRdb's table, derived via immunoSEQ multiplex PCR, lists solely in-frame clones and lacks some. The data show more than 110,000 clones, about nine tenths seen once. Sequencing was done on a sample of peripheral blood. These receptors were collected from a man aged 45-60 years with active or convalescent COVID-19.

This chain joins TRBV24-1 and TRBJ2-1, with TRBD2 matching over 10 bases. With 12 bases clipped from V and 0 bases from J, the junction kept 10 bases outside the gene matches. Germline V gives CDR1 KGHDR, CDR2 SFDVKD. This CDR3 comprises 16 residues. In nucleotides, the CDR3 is TGTGCCTCCGGAGCTCGGACTAGCGGCTCCTACAATGAGCAGTTCTTC. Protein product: CASGARTSGSYNEQFF.

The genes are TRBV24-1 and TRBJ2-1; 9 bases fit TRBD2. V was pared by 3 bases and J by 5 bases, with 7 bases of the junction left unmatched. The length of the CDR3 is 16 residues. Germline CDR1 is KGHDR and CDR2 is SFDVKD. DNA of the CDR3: TGTGCCACCAGTGATCGTACTAGCGGGCCCCACAATGAGCAGTTCTTC. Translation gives CATSDRTSGPHNEQFF.

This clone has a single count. The CDR3 here is CASLQLELGGYTF. The CDR3 nucleotides read TGTGCCAGCCTACAGTTGGAACTTGGGGGCTACACCTTC. The V call is TRBV28, the J call TRBJ1-2, with no clear D. The V end lost 8 bases, the J end lost 8 bases, and 18 bases lay between the germline ends. From germline, CDR1 is MDHEN and CDR2 SYDVKM. The CDR3 contains 13 residues.

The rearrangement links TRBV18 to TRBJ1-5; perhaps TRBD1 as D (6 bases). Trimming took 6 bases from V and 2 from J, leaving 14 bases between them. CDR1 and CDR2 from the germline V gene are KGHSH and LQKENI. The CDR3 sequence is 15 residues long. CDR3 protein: CASSPSGVRNQPQHF. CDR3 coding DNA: TGTGCCAGCTCCCCCTCAGGGGTCCGCAATCAGCCCCAGCATTTT. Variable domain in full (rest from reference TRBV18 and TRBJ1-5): NAGVMQNPRHLVRRRGQEARLRCSPMKGHSHVYWYRQLPEEGLKFMVYLQKENIIDESGMPKERFSAEFPKEGPSILRIQQVVRGDSAAYFCASSPSGVRNQPQHFGDGTRLSIL.

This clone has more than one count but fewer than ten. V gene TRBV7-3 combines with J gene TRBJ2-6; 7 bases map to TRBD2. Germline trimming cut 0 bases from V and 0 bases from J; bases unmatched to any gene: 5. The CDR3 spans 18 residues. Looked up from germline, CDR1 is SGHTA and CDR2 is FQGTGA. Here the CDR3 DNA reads TGTGCCAGCAGCTTAACTAGCGGGCCCATCTCTGGGGCCAACGTCCTGACTTTC. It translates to CASSLTSGPISGANVLTF.

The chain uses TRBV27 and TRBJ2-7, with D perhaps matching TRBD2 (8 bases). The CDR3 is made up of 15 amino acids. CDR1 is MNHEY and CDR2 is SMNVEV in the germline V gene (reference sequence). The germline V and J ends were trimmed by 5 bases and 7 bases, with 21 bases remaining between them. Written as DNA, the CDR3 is TGTGCCAGCAGTAGGGGGCCCGGGAGGGCCGGAGAGCAGTACTTC. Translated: CASSRGPGRAGEQYF.

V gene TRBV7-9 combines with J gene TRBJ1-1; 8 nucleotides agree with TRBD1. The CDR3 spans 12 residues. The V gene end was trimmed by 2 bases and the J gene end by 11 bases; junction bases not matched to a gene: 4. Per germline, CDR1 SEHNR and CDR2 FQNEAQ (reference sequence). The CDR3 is CASSLQGARAFF. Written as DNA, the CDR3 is TGTGCCAGCAGCTTACAGGGGGCCCGGGCTTTCTTT.

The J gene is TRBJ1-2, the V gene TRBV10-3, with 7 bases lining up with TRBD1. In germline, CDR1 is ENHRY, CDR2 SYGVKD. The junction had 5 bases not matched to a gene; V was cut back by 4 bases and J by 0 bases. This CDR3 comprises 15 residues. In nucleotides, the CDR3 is TGTGCCATCAGTGGAGGGACAGACGCTAACTATGGCTACACCTTC. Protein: CAISGGTDANYGYTF.

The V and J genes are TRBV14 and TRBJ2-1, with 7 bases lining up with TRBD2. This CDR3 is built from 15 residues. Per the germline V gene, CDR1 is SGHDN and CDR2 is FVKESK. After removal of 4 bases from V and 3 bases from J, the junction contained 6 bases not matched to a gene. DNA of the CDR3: TGTGCCAGCAGCCTCGGGACTAAGTTCTACAATGAGCAGTTCTTC. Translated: CASSLGTKFYNEQFF.

CDR3 in DNA: TGTGCCAGCAGCTTAGATCTTGCGGGACTAGCGGGAGATGAGCAGTTCTTC. Translated, it gives CASSLDLAGLAGDEQFF. This chain uses TRBV11-2 with TRBJ2-1, with 14 bases aligning to TRBD2. The CDR3 loop spans 17 amino acids. Germline V gives CDR1 SGHAT, CDR2 FQNNGV. After removal of 0 bases from V and 8 bases from J, the junction contained 6 bases not matched to a gene.

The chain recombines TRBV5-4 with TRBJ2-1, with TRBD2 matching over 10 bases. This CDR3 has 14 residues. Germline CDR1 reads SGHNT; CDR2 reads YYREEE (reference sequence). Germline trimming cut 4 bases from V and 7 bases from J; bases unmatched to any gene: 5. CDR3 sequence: CASSQSSGRNEQFF. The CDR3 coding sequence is TGTGCCAGCAGCCAAAGTAGCGGGAGGAATGAGCAGTTCTTC.

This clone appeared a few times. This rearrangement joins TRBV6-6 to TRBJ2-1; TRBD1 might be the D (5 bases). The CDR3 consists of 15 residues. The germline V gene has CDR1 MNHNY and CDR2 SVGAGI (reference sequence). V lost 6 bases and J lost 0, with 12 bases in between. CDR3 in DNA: TGTGCCAGCAGGCGTACTGACAGCTCCTACAATGAGCAGTTCTTC. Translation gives CASRRTDSSYNEQFF.

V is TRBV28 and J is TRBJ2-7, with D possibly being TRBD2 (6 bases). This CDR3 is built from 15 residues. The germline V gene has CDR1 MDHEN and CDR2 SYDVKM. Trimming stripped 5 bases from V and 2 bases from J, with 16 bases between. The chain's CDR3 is CASSASGTGAYEQYF. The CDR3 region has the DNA TGTGCCAGCAGTGCCTCCGGGACTGGAGCCTACGAGCAGTACTTC.

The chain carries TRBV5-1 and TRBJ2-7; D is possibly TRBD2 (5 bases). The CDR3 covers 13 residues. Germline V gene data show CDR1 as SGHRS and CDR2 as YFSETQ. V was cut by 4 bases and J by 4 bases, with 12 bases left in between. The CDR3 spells CASSGGLIYEQYF. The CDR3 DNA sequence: TGCGCCAGCAGCGGCGGACTTATTTACGAGCAGTACTTC. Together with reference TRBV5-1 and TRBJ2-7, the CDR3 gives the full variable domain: KAGVTQTPRYLIKTRGQQVTLSCSPISGHRSVSWYQQTPGQGLQFLFEYFSETQRNKGNFPGRFSGRQFSNSRSEMNVSTLELGDSALYLCASSGGLIYEQYFGPGTRLTVT.

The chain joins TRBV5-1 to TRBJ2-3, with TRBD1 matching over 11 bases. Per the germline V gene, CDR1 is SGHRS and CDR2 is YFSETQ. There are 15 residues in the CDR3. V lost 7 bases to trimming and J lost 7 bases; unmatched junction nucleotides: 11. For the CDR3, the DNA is TGCGCCAGCCGCGACACCGGGACAGGGGGAAATACGCAGTATTTT. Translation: CASRDTGTGGNTQYF.

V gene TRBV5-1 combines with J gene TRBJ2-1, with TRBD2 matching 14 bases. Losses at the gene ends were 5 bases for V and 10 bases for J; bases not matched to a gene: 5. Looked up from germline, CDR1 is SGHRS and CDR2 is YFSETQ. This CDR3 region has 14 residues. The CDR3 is CASRGLAGVQEQFF. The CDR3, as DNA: TGCGCCAGCAGGGGACTAGCGGGAGTTCAGGAGCAGTTCTTC. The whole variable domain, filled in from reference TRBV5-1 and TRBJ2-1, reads KAGVTQTPRYLIKTRGQQVTLSCSPISGHRSVSWYQQTPGQGLQFLFEYFSETQRNKGNFPGRFSGRQFSNSRSEMNVSTLELGDSALYLCASRGLAGVQEQFFGPGTRLTVL.

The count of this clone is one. CDR3 DNA sequence: TGTGCCAGCTCCCGCCAAGAGACCCAGTACTTC. It is translated as CASSRQETQYF. The V gene is TRBV18, the J gene TRBJ2-5; the D is unclear. Germline V gene lookup returns CDR1 KGHSH and CDR2 LQKENI. V lost 6 bases to trimming and J lost 1 base, with 3 bases between them. This CDR3 is built from 11 residues.

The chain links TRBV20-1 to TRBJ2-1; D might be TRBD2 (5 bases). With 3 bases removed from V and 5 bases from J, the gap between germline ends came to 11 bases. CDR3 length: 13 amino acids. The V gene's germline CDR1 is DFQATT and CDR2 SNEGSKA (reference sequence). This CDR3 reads CSASASSNNEQFF. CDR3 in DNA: TGCAGTGCTAGTGCCTCTAGCAACAATGAGCAGTTCTTC.

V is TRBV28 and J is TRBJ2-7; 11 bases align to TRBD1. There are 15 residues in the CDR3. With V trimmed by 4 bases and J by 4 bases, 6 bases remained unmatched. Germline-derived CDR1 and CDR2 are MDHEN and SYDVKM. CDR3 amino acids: CASSSWTGGKYEQYF. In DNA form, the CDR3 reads TGTGCCAGCAGTTCGTGGACAGGGGGCAAGTACGAGCAGTACTTC.

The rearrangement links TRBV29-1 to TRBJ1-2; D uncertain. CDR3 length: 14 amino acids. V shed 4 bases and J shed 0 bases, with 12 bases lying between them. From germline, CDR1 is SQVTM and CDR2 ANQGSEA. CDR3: CSVALRSANYGYTF. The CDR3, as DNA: TGCAGCGTTGCTCTGAGGTCAGCTAACTATGGCTACACCTTC.

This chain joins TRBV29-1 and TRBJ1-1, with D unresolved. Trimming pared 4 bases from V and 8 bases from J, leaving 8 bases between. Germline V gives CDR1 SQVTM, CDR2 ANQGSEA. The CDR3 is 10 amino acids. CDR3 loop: CSVGVREAFF. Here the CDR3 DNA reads TGCAGCGTTGGCGTCCGGGAAGCTTTCTTT.

The CDR3 reads CATSDESLQFF. CDR3 coding DNA: TGTGCCACCAGTGACGAGTCGCTGCAGTTCTTC. The chain recombines TRBV24-1 with TRBJ2-1; D is undetermined. Germline lookup yields CDR1 KGHDR and CDR2 SFDVKD. The CDR3 covers 11 residues. Trimming took off 4 bases at V and 12 bases at J, with 9 bases between the two ends.

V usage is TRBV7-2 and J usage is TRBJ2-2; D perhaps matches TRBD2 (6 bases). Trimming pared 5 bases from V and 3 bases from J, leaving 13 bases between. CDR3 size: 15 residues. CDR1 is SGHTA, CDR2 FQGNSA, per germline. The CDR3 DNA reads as TGTGCCAGCAGCCTCGGGAGTCCCCACACCGGGGAGCTGTTTTTT. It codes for CASSLGSPHTGELFF.

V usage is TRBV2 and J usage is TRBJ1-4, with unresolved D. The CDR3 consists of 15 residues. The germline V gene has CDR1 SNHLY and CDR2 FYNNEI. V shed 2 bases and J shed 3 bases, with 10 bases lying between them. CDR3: CASSETHTANEKLFF. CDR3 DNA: TGTGCCAGCAGTGAAACCCATACGGCTAATGAAAAACTGTTTTTT.

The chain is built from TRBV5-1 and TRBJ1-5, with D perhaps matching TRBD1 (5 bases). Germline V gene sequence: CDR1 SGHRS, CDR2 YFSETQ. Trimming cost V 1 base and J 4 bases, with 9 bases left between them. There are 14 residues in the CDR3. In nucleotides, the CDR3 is TGCGCCAGCAGCTTGCTGGGGGGAAATCAGCCCCAGCATTTT. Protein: CASSLLGGNQPQHF. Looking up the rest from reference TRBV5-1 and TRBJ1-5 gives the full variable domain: KAGVTQTPRYLIKTRGQQVTLSCSPISGHRSVSWYQQTPGQGLQFLFEYFSETQRNKGNFPGRFSGRQFSNSRSEMNVSTLELGDSALYLCASSLLGGNQPQHFGDGTRLSIL.

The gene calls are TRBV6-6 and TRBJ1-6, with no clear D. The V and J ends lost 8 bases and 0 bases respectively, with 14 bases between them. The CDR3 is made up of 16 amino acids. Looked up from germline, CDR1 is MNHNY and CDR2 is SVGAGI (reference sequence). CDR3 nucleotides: TGTGCCAGCTACCCCGTCCGGGGCTCCTATAATTCACCCCTCCACTTT. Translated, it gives CASYPVRGSYNSPLHF.

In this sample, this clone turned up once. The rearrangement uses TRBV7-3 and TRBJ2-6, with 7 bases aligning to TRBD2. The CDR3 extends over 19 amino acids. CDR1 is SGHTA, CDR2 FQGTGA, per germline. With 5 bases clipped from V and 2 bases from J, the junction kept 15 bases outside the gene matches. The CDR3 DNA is TGTGCCAGCAGCCCCTCACGTGGGGAGGGTTGGGCTGGGGCCAACGTCCTGACTTTC. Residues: CASSPSRGEGWAGANVLTF.

The CDR3 sequence is CASSERVGGQPQHF. CDR3 in DNA: TGTGCCAGCAGCGAACGGGTAGGAGGTCAGCCCCAGCATTTT. The chain employs TRBV7-2 and TRBJ1-5; D not certain. Deletions cut 5 bases from V and 6 bases from J, with 14 bases between. This CDR3 comprises 14 residues. Germline lookup yields CDR1 SGHTA and CDR2 FQGNSA.

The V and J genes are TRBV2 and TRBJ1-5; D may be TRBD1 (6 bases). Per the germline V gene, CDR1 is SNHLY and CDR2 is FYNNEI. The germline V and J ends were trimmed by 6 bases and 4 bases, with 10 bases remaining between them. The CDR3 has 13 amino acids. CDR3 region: CASRLQGNQPQHF. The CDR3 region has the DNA TGTGCCAGCAGGCTACAGGGAAATCAGCCCCAGCATTTT. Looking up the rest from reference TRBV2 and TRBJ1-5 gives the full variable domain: EPEVTQTPSHQVTQMGQEVILRCVPISNHLYFYWYRQILGQKVEFLVSFYNNEISEKSEIFDDQFSVERPDGSNFTLKIRSTKLEDSAMYFCASRLQGNQPQHFGDGTRLSIL.

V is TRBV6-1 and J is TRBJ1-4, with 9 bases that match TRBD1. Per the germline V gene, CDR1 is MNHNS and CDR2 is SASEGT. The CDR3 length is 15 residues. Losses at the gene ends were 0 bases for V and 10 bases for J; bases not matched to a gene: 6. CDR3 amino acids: CASSEADRGSGKLFF. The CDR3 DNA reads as TGTGCCAGCAGTGAAGCAGACAGGGGGAGCGGAAAACTGTTTTTT.

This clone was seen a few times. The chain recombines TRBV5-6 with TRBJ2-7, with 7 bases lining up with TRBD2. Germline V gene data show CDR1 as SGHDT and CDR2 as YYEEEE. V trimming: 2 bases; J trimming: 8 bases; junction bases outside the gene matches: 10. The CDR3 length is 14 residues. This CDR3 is CASSLGAGASKQYF. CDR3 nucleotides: TGTGCCAGCAGCTTAGGCGCGGGAGCTTCCAAGCAGTACTTC.

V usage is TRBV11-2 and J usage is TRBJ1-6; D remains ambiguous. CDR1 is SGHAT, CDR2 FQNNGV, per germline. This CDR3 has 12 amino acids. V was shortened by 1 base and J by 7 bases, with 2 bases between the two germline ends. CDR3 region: CASSLVNSPLHF. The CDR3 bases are TGTGCCAGCAGCTTAGTAAATTCACCCCTCCACTTT. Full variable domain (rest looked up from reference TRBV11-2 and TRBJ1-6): EAGVAQSPRYKIIEKRQSVAFWCNPISGHATLYWYQQILGQGPKLLIQFQNNGVVDDSQLPKDRFSAERLKGVDSTLKIQPAKLEDSAVYLCASSLVNSPLHFGNGTRLTVT.